This note documents a single T cell receptor beta chain sequence. A single record per CDR3 protein comes from TCRdb applying MiXCR to the RT-PCR reads. The data show 550,000 to 750,000 distinct CDR3 sequences, 13% to 15% seen once. J gave up 3 bases and V 4 bases, and 10 bases lay outside the gene matches. CDR3 length: 17 residues. Germline assignment: CDR1 SGHTA and CDR2 FQGNSA. The sequenced sample consisted of memory CD4+ T cells from blood. This clonotype was obtained from a female donor in good health, serving as a healthy control. The gene calls are TRBV7-2 and TRBJ2-2; 8 nucleotides line up with TRBD1. CDR3 nucleotide sequence: TGTGCCAGCAGCTCATTATCCGGGACAGGCTACACCGGGGAGCTGTTTTTT. It specifies CASSSLSGTGYTGELFF. Based on the CDR3 plus reference TRBV7-2 and TRBJ2-2, the full variable domain is GAGVSQSPSNKVTEKGKDVELRCDPISGHTALYWYRQSLGQGLEFLIYFQGNSAPDKSGLPSDRFSAERTGGSVSTLTIQRTQQEDSAVYLCASSSLSGTGYTGELFFGEGSRLTVL.